A few counts support the clone carrying this T cell receptor beta chain. Its antigen is undetermined. A multiplex PCR was run with 60 Vbeta primers and 13 Jbeta primers. Sequencing was performed with immunoSEQ multiplex PCR; in TCRdb, only in-frame clones are kept and a portion is missing. The table lists about 160,000 clones, approximately 83% of them singletons. This entry belongs to a study of cytomegalovirus exposure and HLA in healthy donors. Study-wide points: With later analysis, a missense DCLRE1C variant became linked to TCR beta V- and J-gene trimming.

The sample taken for sequencing was PBMCs. The receptor was derived from a boy aged 2 to 10 in good health and CMV-seronegative.

The DNA for the CDR3 is TGTGCCAGCAGCTTCACCGGGACTAGCGGACCCTACGAGCAGTACTTC. Its translation: CASSFTGTSGPYEQYF. The V and J genes are TRBV7-2 and TRBJ2-7; 11 nucleotides agree with TRBD2. Trimming cost V 3 bases and J 2 bases; bases outside gene matches: 6. The CDR3 extends over 16 amino acids. CDR1 is SGHTA and CDR2 is FQGNSA in the germline V gene.